These 28 T cell receptor beta chains were all obtained from the same sample, sequenced in a study of T cells in Graves' hyperthyroidism and ophthalmopathy (dated by TCRdb to about 2019). The library was generated by multiplex PCR. TCRdb shows the sequencer as Illumina HiSeq 2000. The TCR beta CDR3 regions were amplified from RNA transcripts. For the first round of RT-PCR on the TCR CDR3, the HTBI primer set was used together with the Qiagen OneStep RT-PCR kit. The public reads were reprocessed in TCRdb via fastp at Q25 and MiXCR, keeping in-frame beta chains. Rows with one shared CDR3 protein collapse into an entry with the most common genes and DNA. The sample table records approximately 640,000 distinct CDR3 sequences; about a sixth of these occur just once. The ten largest clones add up to 3.5% to 4% of the sample. Specimen: blood. The origin of the receptors is a woman aged 25 to 39 with Graves' hyperthyroidism.

Many counts were recorded for this clonotype. This sequence joins TRBV12-5 and TRBJ2-1; 7 positions match TRBD1. The CDR3 extends over 17 amino acids. J gave up 2 bases and V 4 bases, and 11 bases lay outside the gene matches. Per the germline V gene, CDR1 is LGHNT and CDR2 is FRNRAP. The CDR3 region is CASGSDRQGWAYNEQFF. The CDR3 coding sequence is TGTGCTAGTGGTTCCGATAGACAGGGATGGGCCTACAATGAGCAGTTCTTC. The full variable domain, in which reference TRBV12-5 and TRBJ2-1 provide the parts outside the CDR3, is DARVTQTPRHKVTEMGQEVTMRCQPILGHNTVFWYRQTMMQGLELLAYFRNRAPLDDSGMPKDRFSAEMPDATLATLKIQPSEPRDSAVYFCASGSDRQGWAYNEQFFGPGTRLTVL.

Ten or more counts support this clonotype. The chain employs TRBV28 and TRBJ2-2; a weak D match, TRBD2 (5 bases). Germline assignment: CDR1 MDHEN and CDR2 SYDVKM. Trimming removed 8 bases from V and 3 bases from J, with 10 bases in between. The CDR3 covers 13 residues. DNA for the CDR3: TGTGCCAGCCGGACTTATTACACCGGGGAGCTGTTTTTT. Its protein is CASRTYYTGELFF. The full variable domain, with the rest looked up from reference TRBV28 and TRBJ2-2, is DVKVTQSSRYLVKRTGEKVFLECVQDMDHENMFWYRQDPGLGLRLIYFSYDVKMKEKGDIPEGYSVSREKKERFSLILESASTNQTSMYLCASRTYYTGELFFGEGSRLTVL.

As for this clonotype: Lacking the conserved final phenylalanine or tryptophan, this CDR3 likely reflects a read error. This sequence joins TRBV27 and TRBJ1-1, with no clear D. V dropped 0 bases and J dropped 0 bases, with 8 bases sitting between them. In germline, CDR1 is MNHEY, CDR2 SMNVEV (reference sequence). The CDR3 length is 15 residues. CDR3 sequence (DNA): TGTGCCAGCAGTTTATCGACAAGAATGAACACTGAAGCTTTCTCT. Translation: CASSLSTRMNTEAFS.

This clonotype has only a few counts. The CDR3 protein is CSSDSFETQYF. The CDR3 bases are TGCAGCTCAGACAGTTTTGAGACCCAGTACTTC. The rearrangement uses TRBV20-1 and TRBJ2-5, with a weak D call TRBD1 (5 bases). The germline V gene encodes CDR1 DFQATT and CDR2 SNEGSKA (reference sequence). The CDR3 is 11 amino acids.

This clonotype was seen many times. The chain couples TRBV6-2 or TRBV6-3 to TRBJ2-7; tentatively, D is TRBD1 (5 bases). The CDR3 contains 15 residues. V was shortened by 7 bases and J by 2 bases, with 18 bases between the two germline ends. Germline CDR1 MNHEY, CDR2 SVGEGT. CDR3 protein: CASKGVGSLAYEQYF. Written as DNA, the CDR3 is TGTGCCAGCAAAGGGGTTGGAAGTCTCGCCTACGAGCAGTACTTC.

Many counts were recorded for this clonotype. The gene calls are TRBV2 and TRBJ2-1; the D gene is possibly TRBD1 (6 bases). The CDR3 length is 13 residues. CDR1 is SNHLY, CDR2 FYNNEI, per germline. V shed 7 bases and J shed 2 bases, with 9 bases lying between them. CDR3: CASKDSAYNEQFF. The CDR3 nucleotides read TGTGCCAGCAAGGACAGTGCCTACAATGAGCAGTTCTTC.

This clonotype has at least ten counts. The chain is built from TRBV5-1 and TRBJ1-1, with D hard to call. Looked up from germline, CDR1 is SGHRS and CDR2 is YFSETQ. With 0 bases removed from V and 4 bases from J, the gap between germline ends came to 13 bases. The CDR3 covers 15 residues. DNA of the CDR3: TGCGCCAGCAGCTTGGGAGTATGGCTTGGCACTGAAGCTTTCTTT. This encodes CASSLGVWLGTEAFF.

This clonotype was seen more than once but under ten times. The V call is TRBV5-6, the J call TRBJ2-7; 9 bases are shared with TRBD1. V shed 3 bases, J shed 4 bases, and the junction held 11 bases outside the gene matches. The CDR3 spans 16 residues. CDR1 is SGHDT and CDR2 is YYEEEE in the germline V gene. As DNA, the CDR3 is TGTGCCAGCAGCTCCTCCGGGACAGGGAGGCAATACGAGCAGTACTTC. Translation: CASSSSGTGRQYEQYF. The full variable domain, in which reference TRBV5-6 and TRBJ2-7 provide the parts outside the CDR3, is DAGVTQSPTHLIKTRGQQVTLRCSPKSGHDTVSWYQQALGQGPQFIFQYYEEEERQRGNFPDRFSGHQFPNYSSELNVNALLLGDSALYLCASSSSGTGRQYEQYFGPGTRLTVT.

This clonotype has more than one count but fewer than ten. V gene TRBV2 combines with J gene TRBJ2-2; tentative D call: TRBD2 (6 bases). The CDR3 length is 13 residues. The ends were cut back, 8 bases at V and 2 bases at J, with 9 bases in the middle. The germline gives CDR1 SNHLY, CDR2 FYNNEI. This CDR3 is CASWGDNTGELFF. DNA of the CDR3: TGTGCCAGCTGGGGGGATAACACCGGGGAGCTGTTTTTT.

Regarding this clonotype: One end of the junction does not line up with germline, which may come from a read error. The chain recombines TRBV3-1 with TRBJ2-1, with 8 bases that match TRBD2. The CDR3 has 17 amino acids. Looked up from germline, CDR1 is LGHDT and CDR2 is YNNKEL (reference sequence). CDR3 bases: TGTGCCAGCAGCCCCGGACTAGCTGACCTTTCCTGCAATGAGCAGTTCTTC. This sequence encodes CASSPGLADLSCNEQFF.

J is TRBJ2-5 and V is TRBV6-2 or TRBV6-3; D might be TRBD2 (5 bases). The CDR3 runs 12 residues. Trimming removed 6 bases at V and 10 bases at J, with 15 bases between. The germline gives CDR1 MNHEY, CDR2 SVGEGT. The CDR3 spells CASSQGRGNQYF. CDR3 nucleotides: TGTGCCAGCAGCCAAGGTCGGGGAAACCAGTACTTC.

The gene calls are TRBV27 and TRBJ1-6, with D unresolved. In germline, CDR1 is MNHEY, CDR2 SMNVEV (reference sequence). V shed 2 bases and J shed 4 bases, with 3 bases lying between them. The CDR3 length is 13 residues. The DNA of the CDR3 is TGTGCCAGCAGTTTAGGGTATAATTCACCCCTCCACTTT. It is translated as CASSLGYNSPLHF.

In this sample, this clonotype turned up many times. The chain couples TRBV3-1 to TRBJ2-7, with D maybe TRBD2 (5 bases). The CDR3 runs 14 residues. Germline CDR1 LGHDT, CDR2 YNNKEL (reference sequence). V lost 2 bases to trimming and J lost 2 bases, with 10 bases between them. This CDR3 is CASSQLGLTYEQYF. The CDR3, as DNA: TGTGCCAGCAGCCAATTAGGACTGACCTACGAGCAGTACTTC.

The gene calls are TRBV4-2 and TRBJ1-5, with D possibly TRBD1 on 5 matching bases. CDR3 length: 15 residues. Germline assignment: CDR1 LGHNA and CDR2 YNFKEQ. Between the trimmed V and J ends, which lost 1 base and 3 bases, there was a span of 10 bases. CDR3 residues: CASSQVSGYNQPQHF. The CDR3 DNA follows: TGTGCCAGCAGCCAAGTATCAGGGTACAATCAGCCCCAGCATTTT.

This chain connects TRBV6-5 to TRBJ1-1; D remains ambiguous. Deletions cut 2 bases from V and 4 bases from J, with 14 bases between. Germline loops: CDR1 MNHEY, CDR2 SVGAGI. This CDR3 spans 15 amino acids. The CDR3: CASSYGGKMGTEAFF. Here the CDR3 DNA reads TGTGCCAGCAGTTACGGTGGGAAGATGGGCACTGAAGCTTTCTTT.

The rearrangement links TRBV6-9 to TRBJ1-5; a possible D gene is TRBD1 (6 bases). CDR3 length: 14 amino acids. Germline values: CDR1 MNHGY, CDR2 SVAAGI. With 3 bases removed from V and 6 bases from J, the gap between germline ends came to 12 bases. The CDR3 DNA sequence: TGTGCCAGCAGTTACAGCGGGGGCGTTCAGCCCCAGCATTTT. This codes for CASSYSGGVQPQHF.

This clonotype was picked up many times. The chain uses TRBV2 and TRBJ2-2; D is unclear. V lost 7 bases to trimming and J lost 1 base, with 13 bases between them. The CDR3 runs 15 residues. Per germline, CDR1 SNHLY and CDR2 FYNNEI. CDR3 amino acids: CASIEVLRNTGELFF. The CDR3 region has the DNA TGTGCCAGCATTGAGGTACTACGGAACACCGGGGAGCTGTTTTTT.

This clonotype came up a few times. This sequence joins TRBV12-3 or TRBV12-4 and TRBJ1-4; D is uncertain. V lost 3 bases, J lost 7 bases, and 12 bases lay in between. CDR3 length equals 14 residues. The CDR3 is CASSFEGYGEKLFF. CDR3 sequence (DNA): TGTGCCAGCAGTTTCGAGGGTTACGGTGAAAAACTGTTTTTT.

The table lists this clonotype with many counts. The rearrangement joins TRBV11-2 to TRBJ2-1, with 14 bases aligning to TRBD2. The CDR3 sequence is 20 residues long. J lost 1 base, V lost 6 bases, and 14 bases had no gene match. Germline V gene data show CDR1 as SGHAT and CDR2 as FQNNGV. The CDR3 region has the DNA TGTGCCAGCAGACCAAGGCCGGGACTAGCGGGAGCGTGGTCCTACAATGAGCAGTTCTTC. This codes for CASRPRPGLAGAWSYNEQFF.

This clonotype was seen repeatedly, ten times or more. The chain recombines TRBV6-2 or TRBV6-3 with TRBJ2-1, with 8 bases identical to TRBD2. V shed 5 bases, J shed 7 bases, and the junction held 4 bases outside the gene matches. Looked up from germline, CDR1 is MNHEY and CDR2 is SVGEGT. The CDR3 extends over 13 amino acids. CDR3 coding DNA: TGTGCCAGCAGTCCCCGACTAGCGAATGAGCAGTTCTTC. It translates to CASSPRLANEQFF.

This clonotype was recorded at least ten times. The chain combines TRBV27 with TRBJ1-2; TRBD1 agrees at 7 bases. The germline CDR1 and CDR2 sequences are MNHEY and SMNVEV (reference sequence). CDR3 length: 13 amino acids. V shed 5 bases, J shed 4 bases, and the junction held 4 bases outside the gene matches. The CDR3 coding sequence is TGTGCCAGCAGTATCGGACAGGCCTATGGCTACACCTTC. Protein: CASSIGQAYGYTF.

The CDR3 protein is CASSQGNRRWPQHF. Written as DNA, the CDR3 is TGCGCCAGCAGCCAAGGTAACCGTCGTTGGCCCCAGCATTTT. The chain uses TRBV4-1 and TRBJ1-5; D uncertain. V shed 1 base and J shed 9 bases, with 13 bases lying between them. Germline CDR1 MGHRA, CDR2 YSYEKL. CDR3 size: 14 residues.

This clonotype was seen repeatedly, ten times or more. V usage is TRBV5-1 and J usage is TRBJ2-3; D remains ambiguous. This CDR3 region has 12 residues. The germline gives CDR1 SGHRS, CDR2 YFSETQ. V was pared by 7 bases and J by 5 bases, with 11 bases between. For the CDR3, the DNA is TGCGCCAGCCACGGTACGGGAGATACGCAGTATTTT. The encoded protein is CASHGTGDTQYF.

This clonotype was counted a few times. CDR3 sequence reads: CASSPVIAGSTYNEQFF. The CDR3 nucleotides are TGCGCCAGCAGCCCTGTAATAGCGGGGAGTACCTACAATGAGCAGTTCTTC. The chain has TRBV4-1 and TRBJ2-1, with 8 bases matching TRBD2. Germline V lookup: CDR1 MGHRA, CDR2 YSYEKL. This CDR3 is built from 17 residues. The V and J ends lost 4 bases and 2 bases, in that order; junction bases with no gene match: 10.

This clonotype came up a few times. The V and J genes are TRBV9 and TRBJ1-1, with D unresolved. The CDR3 is made up of 13 amino acids. The V gene lost 2 bases and the J gene lost 3 bases, with 8 bases spanning the gap. The germline V gene encodes CDR1 SGDLS and CDR2 YYNGEE. The CDR3 nucleotides read TGTGCCAGCAGCGTCGGGGTCGACACTGAAGCTTTCTTT. Protein product: CASSVGVDTEAFF. Together with reference TRBV9 and TRBJ1-1, the CDR3 gives the full variable domain: DSGVTQTPKHLITATGQRVTLRCSPRSGDLSVYWYQQSLDQGLQFLIQYYNGEERAKGNILERFSAQQFPDLHSELNLSSLELGDSALYFCASSVGVDTEAFFGQGTRLTVV.

About this clonotype itself: A much larger clone lies a single base off, so this may be a read error. The V call is TRBV24-1, the J call TRBJ2-1; D is tentatively TRBD1 or TRBD2 (5 bases each). This CDR3 region has 15 residues. Trimming removed 5 bases at V and 7 bases at J, with 17 bases between. Germline lookup yields CDR1 KGHDR and CDR2 SFDVKD. Here the CDR3 reads CATSGPSRGRNEQFF. As DNA, the CDR3 is TGTGCCACCAGTGGTCCGTCGAGGGGCCGGAATGAGCAGTTCTTC.

In its sample, this clonotype was seen many times. This chain connects TRBV7-8 to TRBJ2-1, with 7 positions matching TRBD2. With 1 base clipped from V and 10 bases from J, the junction kept 10 bases outside the gene matches. The CDR3 runs 15 residues. Looked up from germline, CDR1 is SGHVS and CDR2 is FQNEAQ. CDR3 DNA: TGTGCCAGCAGCTTAGGGGGTAGCGGGCTAGGGGAGCAGTTCTTC. The encoded protein is CASSLGGSGLGEQFF.

The rearrangement uses TRBV15 and TRBJ1-2, with D tentatively TRBD1 (6 bases). The CDR3 totals 16 residues. The V end was cut by 5 bases, the J end by 8 bases, with 24 bases between. CDR1 and CDR2 (germline): LNHNV, YYDKDF (reference sequence). This CDR3 reads CATSPSYQGIGGGYTF. CDR3 sequence (DNA): TGTGCCACCAGCCCTTCGTATCAGGGGATTGGGGGGGGCTACACCTTC.